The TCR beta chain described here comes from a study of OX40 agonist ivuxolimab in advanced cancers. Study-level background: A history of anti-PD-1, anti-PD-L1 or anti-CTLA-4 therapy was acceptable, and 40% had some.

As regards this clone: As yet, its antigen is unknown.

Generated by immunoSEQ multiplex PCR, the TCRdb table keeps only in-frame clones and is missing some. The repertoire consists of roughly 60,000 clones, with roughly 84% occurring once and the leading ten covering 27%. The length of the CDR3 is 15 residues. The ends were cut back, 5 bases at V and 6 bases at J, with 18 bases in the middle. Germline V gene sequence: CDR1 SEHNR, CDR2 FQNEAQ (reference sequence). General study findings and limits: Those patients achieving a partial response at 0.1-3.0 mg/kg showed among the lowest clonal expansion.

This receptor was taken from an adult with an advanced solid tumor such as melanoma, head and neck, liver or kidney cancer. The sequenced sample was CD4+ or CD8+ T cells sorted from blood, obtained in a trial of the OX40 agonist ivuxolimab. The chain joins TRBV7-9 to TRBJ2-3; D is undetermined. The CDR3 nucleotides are TGTGCCAGCAGCCCCAAGACCAGGCTTGGGGATACGCAGTATTTT. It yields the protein CASSPKTRLGDTQYF.